These 29 T cell receptor beta chains came from one sample sequenced in a study of shared clonotypes between healthy human individuals. The naive CD8 subset, CD45RO-negative cells positively selected for CCR7, excluded terminally differentiated effector memory CD45RA+ cells. Sequenced by immunoSEQ multiplex PCR; TCRdb stores in-frame clones only, minus some. The table records about 870,000 clones, almost 95% of them present only once. The sequencing input was naive CD8+ T cells sorted from blood. The receptor set was obtained from a young man in good health.

The chain employs TRBV7-3 and TRBJ2-2; D may be TRBD2 (5 bases). The V and J ends lost 2 bases and 1 base respectively, with 5 bases between them. From germline, CDR1 is SGHTA and CDR2 FQGTGA. The CDR3 covers 14 residues. The CDR3 loop reads CASSLEGNTGELFF. The CDR3 bases are TGTGCCAGCAGCTTAGAGGGGAACACCGGGGAGCTGTTTTTT. The full variable domain, its missing parts supplied by reference TRBV7-3 and TRBJ2-2, is GAGVSQTPSNKVTEKGKYVELRCDPISGHTALYWYRQSLGQGPEFLIYFQGTGAADDSGLPNDRFFAVRPEGSVSTLKIQRTERGDSAVYLCASSLEGNTGELFFGEGSRLTVL.

In regard to this clone: Other DNA sequences from this sample encode an identical CDR3 as well. The chain uses TRBV9 and TRBJ2-3; maybe TRBD2 (6 bases). Germline V gene data show CDR1 as SGDLS and CDR2 as YYNGEE. CDR3 size: 14 residues. The V end was cut by 3 bases, the J end by 0 bases, with 8 bases between. The CDR3 here is CASSAAGSTDTQYF. The CDR3 nucleotides are TGTGCCAGCAGCGCTGCGGGAAGCACAGATACGCAGTATTTT. The complete variable domain, with remaining parts taken from reference TRBV9 and TRBJ2-3, reads DSGVTQTPKHLITATGQRVTLRCSPRSGDLSVYWYQQSLDQGLQFLIQYYNGEERAKGNILERFSAQQFPDLHSELNLSSLELGDSALYFCASSAAGSTDTQYFGPGTRLTVL.

The gene calls are TRBV27 and TRBJ2-7; TRBD1 aligns across 8 bases. Germline V CDR1 and CDR2: MNHEY, SMNVEV (reference sequence). V was pared by 4 bases and J by 2 bases, with 10 bases of the junction left unmatched. This CDR3 is built from 16 residues. CDR3 coding DNA: TGTGCCAGCAGTTCTCACGGACAGGGACAGACCTACGAGCAGTACTTC. This translates into CASSSHGQGQTYEQYF.

The chain links TRBV7-9 to TRBJ2-4; the D is unclear. Germline V gene lookup returns CDR1 SEHNR and CDR2 FQNEAQ (reference sequence). V dropped 1 base and J dropped 1 base, with 11 bases sitting between them. The CDR3 extends over 16 amino acids. CDR3 bases: TGTGCCAGCAGCTTAGGACATGGGATGGCCAAAAACATTCAGTACTTC. It translates to CASSLGHGMAKNIQYF.

This chain connects TRBV7-9 to TRBJ2-3, with TRBD2 matching 11 bases. This CDR3 spans 16 amino acids. The V gene's germline CDR1 is SEHNR and CDR2 FQNEAQ (reference sequence). J gave up 7 bases and V 4 bases, and 10 bases lay outside the gene matches. The CDR3 spells CASSSGLAGLPYTQYF. DNA for the CDR3: TGTGCCAGCAGCTCAGGACTAGCGGGCCTCCCATATACGCAGTATTTT.

V is TRBV6-5 and J is TRBJ2-1; possibly TRBD2 for D (6 bases). The CDR3 has 16 amino acids. In germline, CDR1 is MNHEY, CDR2 SVGAGI. Trimming cost V 4 bases and J 0 bases, with 13 bases left between them. The CDR3 is CASSSLATSSYNEQFF. CDR3 in DNA: TGTGCCAGCAGTTCTCTAGCGACAAGCTCCTACAATGAGCAGTTCTTC.

This chain links TRBV7-9 with TRBJ2-5; possibly TRBD1 or TRBD2 for D (5 bases each). The germline CDR1 and CDR2 sequences are SEHNR and FQNEAQ (reference sequence). Deletions cut 5 bases from V and 6 bases from J, with 22 bases between. The CDR3 totals 16 residues. The CDR3 DNA sequence: TGTGCCAGCAGCACAGGACTCACCACCCCTTCGAAGACCCAGTACTTC. Protein: CASSTGLTTPSKTQYF.

The chain carries TRBV9 and TRBJ2-2; D is possibly TRBD1 (5 bases). V was shortened by 6 bases and J by 0 bases, with 12 bases between the two germline ends. This CDR3 contains 15 residues. CDR1 SGDLS and CDR2 YYNGEE come from the germline V gene. The CDR3 DNA sequence: TGTGCCAGCACCGCCCGACAGACGAACACCGGGGAGCTGTTTTTT. The encoded protein is CASTARQTNTGELFF.

The V call is TRBV9, the J call TRBJ2-1; 9 bases fit TRBD2. After removal of 7 bases from V and 0 bases from J, the junction contained 2 bases not matched to a gene. Germline CDR1 is SGDLS and CDR2 is YYNGEE. The CDR3 consists of 14 residues. Here the CDR3 DNA reads TGTGCCAGCGATAGCGGGAGCTCCTACAATGAGCAGTTCTTC. As protein: CASDSGSSYNEQFF.

This chain joins TRBV9 and TRBJ2-7; D is perhaps TRBD2 (6 bases). CDR3 length: 16 residues. CDR1 is SGDLS and CDR2 is YYNGEE in the germline V gene. V lost 4 bases to trimming and J lost 2 bases, with 19 bases between them. The CDR3: CASSPSSGVGPYEQYF. In DNA, the CDR3 is TGTGCCAGCAGCCCGTCCTCGGGGGTGGGGCCCTACGAGCAGTACTTC.

The chain is built from TRBV29-1 and TRBJ2-7, with 9 bases aligning to TRBD1. With V trimmed by 4 bases and J by 6 bases, 4 bases remained unmatched. The germline CDR1 and CDR2 sequences are SQVTM and ANQGSEA. The length of the CDR3 is 12 residues. CDR3 region: CSVGDRDIEQYF. Written as DNA, the CDR3 is TGCAGCGTTGGGGACAGGGATATCGAGCAGTACTTC.

This chain uses TRBV2 with TRBJ2-7, with 9 bases matching TRBD1. With 2 bases clipped from V and 11 bases from J, the junction kept 7 bases outside the gene matches. The CDR3 length is 13 residues. Germline V gene lookup returns CDR1 SNHLY and CDR2 FYNNEI. The CDR3 DNA reads as TGTGCCAGCAGTGAACAAAGGACAGGGGTGAAGTACTTC. The encoded protein is CASSEQRTGVKYF.

The CDR3 loop reads CASSSDRDRVFEQYF. The CDR3 DNA reads TGTGCCAGCAGCTCGGACCGGGACAGGGTTTTCGAGCAGTACTTC. The chain carries TRBV13 and TRBJ2-7; 9 nucleotides align to TRBD1. The CDR3 extends over 15 amino acids. J was trimmed by 6 bases and V by 4 bases; bases with no gene match: 10. Germline CDR1 is PRHDT and CDR2 is FYEKMQ (reference sequence).

J is TRBJ2-7 and V is TRBV6-6; 7 nucleotides align to TRBD1. Germline CDR1 reads MNHNY; CDR2 reads SVGAGI (reference sequence). The CDR3 has 16 amino acids. Unmatched junction bases numbered 10, after V lost 0 bases and J lost 5 bases. CDR3 sequence (DNA): TGTGCCAGCAGTTACTCGATCTCGCAGGGGGACAACGAGCAGTACTTC. It is translated as CASSYSISQGDNEQYF.

The chain carries TRBV27 and TRBJ2-7, with D uncertain. Trimming cost V 2 bases and J 2 bases, with 16 bases left between them. The CDR3 is made up of 16 amino acids. Per the germline V gene, CDR1 is MNHEY and CDR2 is SMNVEV (reference sequence). CDR3 in DNA: TGTGCCAGCAGTTTACGGCCCAGTCCTTACGCCTACGAGCAGTACTTC. The encoded protein is CASSLRPSPYAYEQYF.

The V call is TRBV21-1, the J call TRBJ1-5. TRBV21-1 constitutes a pseudogene. This CDR3 comprises 17 residues. For the CDR3, the DNA is TGTGCCAGCAGCAAAGTGACCGGGACGGATAGCAATCAGCCCCAGCATTTT. The encoded protein is CASSKVTGTDSNQPQHF.

This sequence joins TRBV10-1 and TRBJ2-7; TRBD2 agrees at 7 bases. V gave up 4 bases and J gave up 2 bases; unmatched junction bases: 8. Germline lookup yields CDR1 WNHNN and CDR2 SYGVQD (reference sequence). The CDR3 spans 15 residues. The CDR3 coding sequence is TGCGCCAGCAGTGTTACGGCTAGCGGTACCTACGAGCAGTACTTC. Amino acid sequence: CASSVTASGTYEQYF.

This rearrangement joins TRBV7-8 to TRBJ2-1, with D perhaps assigned TRBD1 or TRBD2 (6 bases each). V was cut by 7 bases and J by 6 bases, with 16 bases left in between. The CDR3 length is 14 residues. CDR1 is SGHVS and CDR2 is FQNEAQ in the germline V gene. CDR3: CASNQRGEVNEQFF. DNA of the CDR3: TGTGCCAGCAACCAGAGGGGGGAGGTCAATGAGCAGTTCTTC.

This rearrangement joins TRBV9 to TRBJ2-5; a weak D match, TRBD2 (5 bases). This CDR3 is 14 amino acids long. Trimming stripped 4 bases from V and 7 bases from J, with 17 bases between. Germline V gene lookup returns CDR1 SGDLS and CDR2 YYNGEE. The CDR3 sequence is CASSPDTGSGTQYF. In DNA, the CDR3 is TGTGCCAGCAGCCCAGATACGGGGAGCGGGACCCAGTACTTC.

The V gene is TRBV4-1, the J gene TRBJ2-7; TRBD1 aligns across 8 bases. The CDR3 extends over 19 amino acids. The V segment lost 2 bases and the J segment 0 bases; nucleotides outside the gene matches: 15. From germline, CDR1 is MGHRA and CDR2 YSYEKL. The CDR3 nucleotides read TGCGCCAGCAGCCAATTTAACGACAGGGGCCTACCCCGCTCCTACGAGCAGTACTTC. Translated: CASSQFNDRGLPRSYEQYF.

The chain couples TRBV27 to TRBJ2-4; a weak D match, TRBD2 (6 bases). The V and J ends lost 8 bases and 4 bases respectively, with 18 bases between them. The CDR3 loop spans 15 amino acids. Germline loops: CDR1 MNHEY, CDR2 SMNVEV (reference sequence). The DNA for the CDR3 is TGTGCCAGCCTTGCCCGGGTAGCGGATAAAAACATTCAGTACTTC. Translated: CASLARVADKNIQYF.

A single count supports this clone. This chain uses TRBV11-2 with TRBJ1-4; 9 nucleotides agree with TRBD1. CDR3 length: 16 residues. CDR1 SGHAT and CDR2 FQNNGV come from the germline V gene. V shed 6 bases, J shed 4 bases, and the junction held 9 bases outside the gene matches. This chain's CDR3 is CASRPYRGLNNEKLFF. The CDR3 DNA is TGTGCCAGCAGACCCTACAGGGGGCTTAATAATGAAAAACTGTTTTTT.

This clone showed up just once. This chain connects TRBV19 to TRBJ1-1, with TRBD1 matching 11 bases. Germline V gene sequence: CDR1 LNHDA, CDR2 SQIVND (reference sequence). The length of the CDR3 is 20 residues. With 8 bases clipped from V and 0 bases from J, the junction kept 20 bases outside the gene matches. The DNA of the CDR3 is TGTGCCAGTCATTACGGGACAGGGGGGCGAATGACACATCTGAACACTGAAGCTTTCTTT. This translates into CASHYGTGGRMTHLNTEAFF.

The chain has TRBV2 and TRBJ2-7; 16 bases line up with TRBD2. The CDR3 is made up of 16 amino acids. The germline V gene encodes CDR1 SNHLY and CDR2 FYNNEI. V was pared by 6 bases and J by 1 base, with 3 bases of the junction left unmatched. CDR3 in DNA: TGTGCCAGCAGCGGGACTAGCGGGAGGGGTTCCTACGAGCAGTACTTC. Protein: CASSGTSGRGSYEQYF. Full variable domain (remainder filled in from reference TRBV2 and TRBJ2-7): EPEVTQTPSHQVTQMGQEVILRCVPISNHLYFYWYRQILGQKVEFLVSFYNNEISEKSEIFDDQFSVERPDGSNFTLKIRSTKLEDSAMYFCASSGTSGRGSYEQYFGPGTRLTVT.

The chain employs TRBV6-5 and TRBJ1-1; D is ambiguous. Germline-derived CDR1 and CDR2 are MNHEY and SVGAGI. The CDR3 has 13 residues. The ends were cut back, 5 bases at V and 8 bases at J, with 15 bases in the middle. CDR3 nucleotides: TGTGCCAGCAGTCCCGGACCGGTCGGGGAAGCTTTCTTT. Encoded protein: CASSPGPVGEAFF.

The chain carries TRBV29-1 and TRBJ2-6; TRBD1 matches at 7 bases. Germline V CDR1 and CDR2: SQVTM, ANQGSEA. There are 15 residues in the CDR3. V lost 7 bases and J lost 0; bases outside the gene matches: 6. This chain's CDR3 is CSAWDRTSGANVLTF. CDR3 coding DNA: TGCAGCGCCTGGGACAGAACCTCTGGGGCCAACGTCCTGACTTTC.

The CDR3 DNA reads TGCGCCAGCAGCCAAGAGGTGACAGGGGGTCCTCCCGGGACCCAGTACTTC. This codes for CASSQEVTGGPPGTQYF. This rearrangement joins TRBV4-3 to TRBJ2-5; 9 bases match TRBD1. CDR3 size: 17 residues. The V and J ends lost 0 bases and 7 bases, in that order; junction bases with no gene match: 12. Germline V gene sequence: CDR1 LGHNA, CDR2 YSLEER.

The rearrangement joins TRBV7-9 to TRBJ2-7; TRBD2 aligns across 10 bases. The trim removed 9 bases at V and 3 bases at J, leaving 5 bases unmatched. Per the germline V gene, CDR1 is SEHNR and CDR2 is FQNEAQ (reference sequence). This CDR3 is built from 13 residues. The CDR3 region has the DNA TGTGCCAGTGAACTAGCGGGGATCTACGAGCAGTACTTC. This gives the protein CASELAGIYEQYF.

The table lists this clone with a count of one. The chain couples TRBV28 to TRBJ1-5; D unclear. The CDR3 is made up of 14 amino acids. V was trimmed by 5 bases and J by 5 bases, leaving 13 bases between them. Germline values: CDR1 MDHEN, CDR2 SYDVKM. CDR3: CASSQTWVYQPQHF. Here the CDR3 DNA reads TGTGCCAGCAGTCAAACATGGGTGTATCAGCCCCAGCATTTT.